The present TCR beta chain was sequenced within a study of blood T cell repertoires in COVID-19. For the study at large: PBMCs, B-cell-depleted T cells, or T cells were the source of the cDNA or gDNA that made up the material.

In regard to this clone: A much larger clone differs from this one at a single base, so this may be a read error. The sample carries other DNA sequences with the same CDR3.

The CDR3 has 13 residues. Trimming cost V 3 bases and J 0 bases, with 2 bases left between them. Germline CDR1 SGHTA, CDR2 FQGNSA. Authors' processing steps: Reference gene primer amplification yielded estimated nucleated cell counts. TCRdb's copy holds only in-frame clones and misses some; the assay was immunoSEQ multiplex PCR. The V and J calls and clone size come from that table; D and trimming were worked out from the DNA. The table records some 160,000 clones, about 80% of them present only once. The participants were between roughly 18 and 100 years old and came from about two dozen US areas. This sequence joins TRBV7-2 and TRBJ2-2; D not resolved. The origin of this receptor is a woman aged 70-85 years in a cohort exposed to, infected with or recovered from COVID-19 (not recorded which). The sample consisted of PBMCs or T cells enriched from blood (not recorded which). The CDR3 loop is CASSFTNTGELFF. CDR3 DNA: TGTGCCAGCAGCTTCACGAACACCGGGGAGCTGTTTTTT.